This T cell receptor (beta chain) was identified during a study of blood T cell repertoires in COVID-19. Source study methods: The authors estimated nucleated cell counts from reference gene primer amplification. TCRdb's copy holds only in-frame clones and misses some; the assay was immunoSEQ multiplex PCR. That table furnishes V, J and clone size, whereas the DNA furnished D and trimming. The table lists roughly 250,000 clones, roughly three quarters of them singletons. This CDR3 is built from 15 residues. Germline V gene lookup returns CDR1 SGHRS and CDR2 YFSETQ. Trimming took 4 bases from V and 5 from J, leaving 13 bases between them.

The sequence came from a woman aged 40-49 years with active or convalescent COVID-19. The chain joins TRBV5-1 to TRBJ1-6, with a weak D call TRBD1 (5 bases). The specimen was peripheral blood. The CDR3 loop is CASSEGLGDNSPLHF. The CDR3 DNA reads TGCGCCAGCAGCGAGGGACTCGGTGATAATTCACCCCTCCACTTT.